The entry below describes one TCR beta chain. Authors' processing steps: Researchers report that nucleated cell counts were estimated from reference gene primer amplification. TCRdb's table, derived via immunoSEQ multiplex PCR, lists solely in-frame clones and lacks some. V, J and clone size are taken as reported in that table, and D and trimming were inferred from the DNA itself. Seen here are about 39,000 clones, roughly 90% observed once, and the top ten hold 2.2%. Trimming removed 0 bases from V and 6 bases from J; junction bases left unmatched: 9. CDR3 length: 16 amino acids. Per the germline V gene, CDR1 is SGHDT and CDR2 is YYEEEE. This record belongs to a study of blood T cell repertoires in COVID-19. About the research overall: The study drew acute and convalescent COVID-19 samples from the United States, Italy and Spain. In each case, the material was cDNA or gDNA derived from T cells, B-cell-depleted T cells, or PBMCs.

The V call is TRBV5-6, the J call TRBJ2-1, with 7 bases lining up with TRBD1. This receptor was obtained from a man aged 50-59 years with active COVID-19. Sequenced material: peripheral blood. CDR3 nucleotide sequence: TGTGCCAGCAGCTTGGCGGGGCTTACAGGGGTCAATGAGCAGTTCTTC. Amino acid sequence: CASSLAGLTGVNEQFF.